Listed below are T cell receptor beta chains from one sample, sequenced in a study of beta chain features in type 1 diabetes. Assay: immunoSEQ multiplex PCR; the TCRdb copy retains only in-frame clones and omits some. The table has nearly 350,000 clones, approximately 10% seen once. Material: central memory CD4+ T cells from blood. These receptors were taken from a man aged 25-40 years with type 1 diabetes. Each CDR3 is given with its conserved first and last residue. D genes are given only for firm matches. Rows give clone size only sometimes, using once, few, many, or a class for an expanded clone.

j_call clone_size v_call d_call cdr3_aa cdr3_nt
TRBJ1-2 many TRBV10-3 NA CAISQTGGYTF TGTGCCATCAGCCAGACGGGAGGCTACACCTTC
TRBJ2-3 NA TRBV10-1 TRBD2 CASSAGGHGTQYF TGCGCCAGCAGTGCGGGGGGTCACGGAACGCAGTATTTT
TRBJ1-2 NA TRBV30 NA CAWSDAREGATF TGTGCCTGGAGTGATGCCAGGGAGGGTGCCACCTTC
TRBJ1-2 NA TRBV29-1 NA CSLDDGYTF TGCAGTCTGGACGATGGCTACACCTTC
TRBJ1-5 NA TRBV29-1 NA CSVAQGGVDQPQHF TGCAGCGTTGCCCAAGGAGGGGTTGACCAGCCCCAGCATTTT
TRBJ1-4 NA TRBV7-9 NA CASSLGNRNEKLFF TGTGCCAGCAGTTTAGGGAATCGAAATGAAAAACTGTTTTTT
TRBJ1-5 NA TRBV28 NA CASGASTGSSNQPQHF TGTGCCAGCGGGGCTTCGACAGGATCCTCCAATCAGCCCCAGCATTTT
TRBJ2-3 once TRBV5-1 NA CASSRGQSPSTDTQYF TGCGCCAGCAGCCGGGGGCAGTCCCCTAGCACAGATACGCAGTATTTT
TRBJ1-1 NA TRBV9 NA CASSPGNTEAFF TGTGCCAGCAGCCCTGGGAACACTGAAGCTTTCTTT
TRBJ2-5 few TRBV7-2 TRBD2 CASSLNSGEETQYF TGTGCCAGCAGCTTAAATAGCGGGGAAGAGACCCAGTACTTC
TRBJ2-5 NA TRBV30 NA CAWRPKEETQYF TGTGCCTGGAGGCCGAAGGAAGAGACCCAGTACTTC
TRBJ1-2 NA TRBV30 TRBD1 CAADWTGDNGYTF TGTGCCGCCGATTGGACAGGGGACAATGGCTACACCTTC
TRBJ2-4 NA TRBV28 NA CASSFGSVKNIQYF TGTGCCAGCAGTTTCGGTTCAGTCAAAAACATTCAGTACTTC
TRBJ1-5 few TRBV18 NA CASSQTQGRDQPQHF TGTGCCAGCTCGCAAACGCAGGGTAGGGATCAGCCCCAGCATTTT
TRBJ2-3 NA TRBV2 NA CASSETKGDTQYF TGTGCCAGCAGTGAGACCAAGGGGGATACGCAGTATTTT
TRBJ2-1 NA TRBV11-3 TRBD2 CASSLVLAGGGEQFF TGTGCCAGCAGCTTAGTCCTAGCGGGGGGAGGTGAGCAGTTCTTC
TRBJ2-3 NA TRBV7-2 NA CASSVLRRDTQYF TGTGCCAGCAGCGTCCTCCGTCGAGATACGCAGTATTTT
TRBJ1-6 few TRBV7-9 TRBD1 CASSLGTTGDNSPLHF TGTGCCAGCAGCTTAGGGACCACAGGGGATAATTCACCCCTCCACTTT
TRBJ2-1 many TRBV18 TRBD1 CASSPPGQGASEQFF TGTGCCAGCTCACCACCGGGACAGGGGGCAAGTGAGCAGTTCTTC
TRBJ2-5 few TRBV5-1 TRBD2 CASSLIGTSGETQYF TGCGCCAGCAGCCTAATCGGGACTAGCGGGGAGACCCAGTACTTC
TRBJ2-1 NA TRBV28 TRBD2 CAAATSGGAGEQFF TGTGCCGCCGCGACTAGCGGGGGGGCCGGTGAGCAGTTCTTC
TRBJ2-5 NA TRBV9 NA CASSVPGAGQETQYF TGTGCCAGCAGCGTTCCAGGCGCAGGCCAAGAGACCCAGTACTTC
TRBJ1-2 NA TRBV7-2 NA CASSEATGTTAHGYTF TGTGCCAGCAGCGAAGCCACCGGGACAACAGCCCATGGCTACACCTTC
TRBJ2-7 NA TRBV13 NA CASSTYGRTYEQYF TGTGCCAGCAGCACCTATGGGCGCACCTACGAGCAGTACTTC
TRBJ1-4 NA TRBV4-1 NA CASSQGGVVEKLFF TGCGCCAGCAGCCAGGGGGGAGTGGTTGAAAAACTGTTTTTT
TRBJ2-4 many TRBV7-9 NA CASSLAGGKNIQYF TGTGCCAGCAGCTTAGCGGGCGGCAAAAACATTCAGTACTTC
TRBJ2-7 few TRBV2 NA CASSEGYYEQYF TGTGCCAGCAGTGAAGGGTACTACGAGCAGTACTTC
TRBJ2-1 NA TRBV2 TRBD1 CASSAGQGREQFF TGTGCCAGCAGTGCGGGACAGGGCCGGGAGCAGTTCTTC
TRBJ2-3 NA TRBV6-5 NA CASSYSGGDTQYF TGTGCCAGCAGTTACTCGGGTGGCGATACGCAGTATTTT
TRBJ2-4 few TRBV7-8 NA CASSFPDSNIQYF TGTGCCAGCAGCTTTCCGGACTCAAACATTCAGTACTTC
TRBJ1-4 few TRBV5-6 NA CASSLWGATNEKLFF TGTGCCAGCAGCTTGTGGGGAGCAACTAATGAAAAACTGTTTTTT
TRBJ1-6 few TRBV10-3 NA CATKREEGSPLHF TGTGCCACAAAAAGGGAGGAGGGTTCACCCCTCCACTTT
TRBJ2-1 few TRBV29-1 NA CSVEGKLNRVSRFF TGCAGCGTTGAGGGGAAACTTAACAGGGTATCACGGTTCTTC
TRBJ2-5 few TRBV7-2 TRBD2 CASSLSGGAGSTQYF TGTGCCAGCAGTCTTAGCGGGGGGGCTGGATCGACCCAGTACTTC
TRBJ2-7 few TRBV28 NA CASSLGGRGSEQYF TGTGCCAGCAGTTTAGGGGGCCGGGGGTCCGAGCAGTACTTC
TRBJ1-1 NA TRBV18 NA CASSPVSGQNTEAFF TGTGCCAGCTCACCGGTTTCGGGGCAGAACACTGAAGCTTTCTTT